The next 19 T cell receptor beta chains were all read from a single sample in a study of tumor T cells in aggressive B-cell lymphoma. Assay used: immunoSEQ multiplex PCR; TCRdb lists only in-frame clones, some missing. The sample shows more than 7,500 clones, 80% to 85% of them seen only once. Sequencing was done on a sample of tumor tissue. All receptors come from an adult with diffuse large B cell lymphoma.

A word on this clone: An end of the junction does not agree with germline; a read error may underlie this. This rearrangement joins TRBV7-9 to TRBJ2-7; 8 bases map to TRBD2. Germline values: CDR1 SEHNR, CDR2 FQNEAQ (reference sequence). The CDR3 is 14 amino acids. CDR3 region: CVSSLVAGTYEQYF. DNA for the CDR3: TGTGTCAGCAGCTTAGTAGCGGGAACCTACGAGCAGTACTTC.

J is TRBJ2-7 and V is TRBV5-8; D is uncertain. Trimming pared 2 bases from V and 4 bases from J, leaving 16 bases between. The germline gives CDR1 SGHTS, CDR2 YDEGEE. The length of the CDR3 is 15 residues. The CDR3 sequence: CASSFSPNYSYEQYF. The CDR3 DNA reads TGTGCCAGCAGCTTCTCCCCCAACTACTCTTACGAGCAGTACTTC.

The V call is TRBV10-3, the J call TRBJ1-2; 10 bases align to TRBD1. The germline V gene encodes CDR1 ENHRY and CDR2 SYGVKD. The CDR3 runs to 14 residues. After removal of 8 bases from V and 8 bases from J, the junction contained 11 bases not matched to a gene. The CDR3, as DNA: TGTGCCATCGGCTGGACAGGGGGGGAGGACGGCTACACCTTC. This codes for CAIGWTGGEDGYTF.

The DNA of the CDR3 is TGTGCCAGCAGTTTATCGCGGGGGGGGGATAGAGAGACCCAGTACTTC. It yields the protein CASSLSRGGDRETQYF. The chain couples TRBV27 to TRBJ2-5; 9 nucleotides match TRBD2. Germline values: CDR1 MNHEY, CDR2 SMNVEV (reference sequence). The CDR3 covers 16 residues. The junction had 6 bases not matched to a gene; V was cut back by 0 bases and J by 4 bases.

The chain links TRBV6-4 to TRBJ1-2; D is undetermined. V gave up 3 bases and J gave up 0 bases, with 11 bases separating them. Germline lookup yields CDR1 MRHNA and CDR2 SNTAGT. The CDR3 runs 15 residues. CDR3 region: CASSEAASPNYGYTF. CDR3 DNA: TGTGCCAGCAGTGAAGCCGCTTCCCCTAACTATGGCTACACCTTC.

The chain employs TRBV27 and TRBJ2-1, with D maybe TRBD1 (5 bases). Per germline, CDR1 MNHEY and CDR2 SMNVEV (reference sequence). V lost 7 bases to trimming and J lost 9 bases, with 19 bases between them. The CDR3 is made up of 14 amino acids. The CDR3 DNA follows: TGTGCCAGCATATTGGGCCCCTCAAGGGGTGAGCAGTTCTTC. Translation gives CASILGPSRGEQFF.

In DNA form, the CDR3 reads TGTGCCAGCAAGAGGGGGCATGAAAAACTGTTTTTT. Amino acid sequence: CASKRGHEKLFF. The V and J genes are TRBV6-5 and TRBJ1-4, with 7 bases identical to TRBD1. With 7 bases clipped from V and 6 bases from J, the junction kept 2 bases outside the gene matches. The CDR3 is 12 amino acids. Germline CDR1 MNHEY, CDR2 SVGAGI.

Of note for this clone: Other DNA sequences in the sample encode the same CDR3. V is TRBV9 and J is TRBJ2-1; D not certain. From germline, CDR1 is SGDLS and CDR2 YYNGEE. V was trimmed by 4 bases and J by 5 bases, leaving 19 bases between them. The CDR3 has 16 residues. The CDR3 loop is CASSLGEALPNNEQFF. The CDR3 nucleotides are TGTGCCAGCAGCCTGGGTGAGGCCCTCCCGAACAATGAGCAGTTCTTC. Variable domain in full (rest from reference TRBV9 and TRBJ2-1): DSGVTQTPKHLITATGQRVTLRCSPRSGDLSVYWYQQSLDQGLQFLIQYYNGEERAKGNILERFSAQQFPDLHSELNLSSLELGDSALYFCASSLGEALPNNEQFFGPGTRLTVL.

This rearrangement joins TRBV11-2 to TRBJ2-7; possible D gene TRBD2, 6 bases. V lost 3 bases and J 3 bases, leaving 12 bases between the germline ends. From germline, CDR1 is SGHAT and CDR2 FQNNGV. The CDR3 length is 14 residues. CDR3 loop: CASSFGGPSYEQYF. The CDR3 DNA reads TGTGCCAGCAGCTTCGGAGGGCCAAGCTACGAGCAGTACTTC.

The chain links TRBV7-9 to TRBJ1-1, with D unresolved. The CDR3 extends over 12 amino acids. Germline lookup yields CDR1 SEHNR and CDR2 FQNEAQ (reference sequence). As DNA, the CDR3 is TGTTGCGGCTCTAAGATGAACACTGAAGCTTTCTTT. This translates into CCGSKMNTEAFF.

V gene TRBV6-4 combines with J gene TRBJ2-1; TRBD2 aligns across 8 bases. There are 15 residues in the CDR3. Germline CDR1 MRHNA, CDR2 SNTAGT. Trimming at V came to 3 bases and at J to 5 bases, leaving 6 bases not matched to a gene. The CDR3 DNA follows: TGTGCCAGCAGTGAGGGTAGCGGGGCAGACAATGAGCAGTTCTTC. Protein product: CASSEGSGADNEQFF.

V usage is TRBV15 and J usage is TRBJ1-1, with D perhaps TRBD1 (5 bases). This CDR3 region has 14 residues. Trimming removed 5 bases from V and 7 bases from J, with 17 bases in between. Germline V gene data show CDR1 as LNHNV and CDR2 as YYDKDF (reference sequence). The DNA of the CDR3 is TGTGCCACCAGCGGACGGGGGGATCGCATTGAAGCTTTCTTT. This translates into CATSGRGDRIEAFF.

The chain is built from TRBV10-2 and TRBJ1-2; D remains unclear. Germline V lookup: CDR1 WSHSY, CDR2 SAAADI. CDR3 length equals 12 residues. The V end lost 2 bases, the J end lost 4 bases, and 5 bases lay between the germline ends. The CDR3 DNA follows: TGCGCCAGCAGTGAGGATAGCTATGGCTACACCTTC. It yields the protein CASSEDSYGYTF.

The rearrangement uses TRBV27 and TRBJ2-7, with unresolved D. CDR1 and CDR2 (germline): MNHEY, SMNVEV (reference sequence). The CDR3 length is 11 residues. V was clipped by 8 bases and J by 6 bases, with 11 bases between them. The CDR3 region has the DNA TGTGCCAGCGTCCGAGGAAGCGAGCAGTACTTC. Encoded protein: CASVRGSEQYF.

About this clone itself: One end of the junction fails to match germline, which may point to a read error. This chain joins TRBV5-1 and TRBJ2-1; 7 bases match TRBD1. This CDR3 has 15 residues. The germline V gene has CDR1 SGHRS and CDR2 YFSETQ. The CDR3 region has the DNA TGCGCCAGCAGTTCCGACGGGACAGATTACAATGAGCATTTCTTC. Translated, it gives CASSSDGTDYNEHFF.

This chain connects TRBV9 to TRBJ2-6, with D possibly being TRBD2 (6 bases). The length of the CDR3 is 19 residues. Deletions cut 0 bases from V and 2 bases from J, with 18 bases between. The germline V gene has CDR1 SGDLS and CDR2 YYNGEE. The CDR3 here is CASSVARLAQGAGANVLTF. The CDR3 DNA reads TGTGCCAGCAGCGTAGCTCGTCTAGCGCAGGGAGCTGGGGCCAACGTCCTGACTTTC.

The chain uses TRBV2 and TRBJ2-1, with a possible D match to TRBD2 (5 bases). The CDR3 extends over 12 amino acids. Germline V CDR1 and CDR2: SNHLY, FYNNEI. Deletions cut 6 bases from V and 8 bases from J, with 11 bases between. The DNA for the CDR3 is TGTGCCAGCAGGCAACTAGATGATGAGCAGTTCTTC. Translation: CASRQLDDEQFF.

V is TRBV11-2 and J is TRBJ2-4, with a possible D match to TRBD1 (5 bases). This CDR3 comprises 18 residues. The germline CDR1 and CDR2 sequences are SGHAT and FQNNGV. V dropped 6 bases and J dropped 0 bases, with 21 bases sitting between them. The CDR3 coding sequence is TGTGCCAGCAGTTCTTTCCTACAGGCACCTTTAGCCAAAAACATTCAGTACTTC. Protein sequence: CASSSFLQAPLAKNIQYF. Complete variable domain (other parts from reference TRBV11-2 and TRBJ2-4): EAGVAQSPRYKIIEKRQSVAFWCNPISGHATLYWYQQILGQGPKLLIQFQNNGVVDDSQLPKDRFSAERLKGVDSTLKIQPAKLEDSAVYLCASSSFLQAPLAKNIQYFGAGTRLSVL.

The chain is built from TRBV7-9 and TRBJ1-2; TRBD1 aligns across 11 bases. Germline V CDR1 and CDR2: SEHNR, FQNEAQ (reference sequence). This CDR3 is 15 amino acids long. J lost 7 bases, V lost 3 bases, and 7 bases had no gene match. The DNA for the CDR3 is TGTGCCAGCAGCTTGCCGGGACAGGGGGTCTTTGGCTACACCTTC. Translation gives CASSLPGQGVFGYTF.